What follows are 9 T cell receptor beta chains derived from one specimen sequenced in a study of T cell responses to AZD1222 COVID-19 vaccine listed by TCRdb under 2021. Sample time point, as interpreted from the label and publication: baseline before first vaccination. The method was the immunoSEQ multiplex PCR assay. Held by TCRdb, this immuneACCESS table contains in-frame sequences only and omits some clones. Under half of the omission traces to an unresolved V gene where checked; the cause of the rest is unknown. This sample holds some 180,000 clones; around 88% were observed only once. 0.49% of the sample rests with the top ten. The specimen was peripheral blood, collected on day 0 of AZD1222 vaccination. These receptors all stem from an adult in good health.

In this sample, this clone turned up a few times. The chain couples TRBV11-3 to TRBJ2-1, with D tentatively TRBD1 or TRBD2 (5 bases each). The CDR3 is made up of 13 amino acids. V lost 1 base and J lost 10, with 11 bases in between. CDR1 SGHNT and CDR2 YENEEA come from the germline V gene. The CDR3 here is CASSLGLWGEQFF. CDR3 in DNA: TGTGCCAGCAGCTTAGGGCTCTGGGGGGAGCAGTTCTTC.

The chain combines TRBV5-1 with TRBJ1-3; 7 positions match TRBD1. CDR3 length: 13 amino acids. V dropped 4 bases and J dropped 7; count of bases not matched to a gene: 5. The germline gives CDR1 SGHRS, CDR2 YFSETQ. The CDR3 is CASSQTGMNTIYF. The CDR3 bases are TGCGCCAGCAGCCAGACAGGGATGAACACCATATATTTT.

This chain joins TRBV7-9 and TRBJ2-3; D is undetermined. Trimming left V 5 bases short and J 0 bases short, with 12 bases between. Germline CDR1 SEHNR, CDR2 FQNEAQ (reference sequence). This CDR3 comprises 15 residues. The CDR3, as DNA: TGTGCCAGCAGCCGCTTAGCCGGAAGCACAGATACGCAGTATTTT. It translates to CASSRLAGSTDTQYF.

The CDR3 coding sequence is TGTGCCAGCAGCGTAACCGGGACACCTACAAATGAGCAGTTCTTC. Its protein is CASSVTGTPTNEQFF. V and J are TRBV9 and TRBJ2-1; TRBD1 is a possible D gene (6 bases). This CDR3 comprises 15 residues. The germline V gene encodes CDR1 SGDLS and CDR2 YYNGEE. Trimming removed 1 base from V and 7 bases from J, with 15 bases in between.

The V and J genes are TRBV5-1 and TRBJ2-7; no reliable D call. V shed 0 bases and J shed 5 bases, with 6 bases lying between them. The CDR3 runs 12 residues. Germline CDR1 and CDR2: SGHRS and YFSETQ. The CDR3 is CASSLAEDEQYF. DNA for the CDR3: TGCGCCAGCAGCTTGGCCGAGGACGAGCAGTACTTC. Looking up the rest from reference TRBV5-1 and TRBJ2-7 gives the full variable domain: KAGVTQTPRYLIKTRGQQVTLSCSPISGHRSVSWYQQTPGQGLQFLFEYFSETQRNKGNFPGRFSGRQFSNSRSEMNVSTLELGDSALYLCASSLAEDEQYFGPGTRLTVT.

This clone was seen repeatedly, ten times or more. The CDR3 region is CASAPDSLGEQYF. The CDR3 nucleotides are TGCGCCAGCGCCCCGGACAGTTTGGGGGAGCAGTACTTC. This chain joins TRBV10-1 and TRBJ2-7; tentatively, D is TRBD1 (6 bases). Looked up from germline, CDR1 is WNHNN and CDR2 is SYGVQD (reference sequence). Trimming took 8 bases from V and 7 from J, leaving 18 bases between them. The CDR3 runs 13 residues.

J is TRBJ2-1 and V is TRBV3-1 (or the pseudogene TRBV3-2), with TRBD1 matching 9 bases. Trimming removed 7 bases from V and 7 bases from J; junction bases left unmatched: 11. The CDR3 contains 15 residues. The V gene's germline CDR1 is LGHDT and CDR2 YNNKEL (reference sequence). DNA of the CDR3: TGTGCCAGCATGTCGACAGGGGGGTTTGGGAATGAGCAGTTCTTC. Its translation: CASMSTGGFGNEQFF.

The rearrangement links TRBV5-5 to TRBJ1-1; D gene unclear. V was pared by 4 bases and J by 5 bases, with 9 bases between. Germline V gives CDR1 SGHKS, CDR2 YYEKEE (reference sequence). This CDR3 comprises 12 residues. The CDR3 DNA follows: TGTGCCAGCAGCCGCATAGGGACTGAAGCTTTCTTT. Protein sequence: CASSRIGTEAFF.

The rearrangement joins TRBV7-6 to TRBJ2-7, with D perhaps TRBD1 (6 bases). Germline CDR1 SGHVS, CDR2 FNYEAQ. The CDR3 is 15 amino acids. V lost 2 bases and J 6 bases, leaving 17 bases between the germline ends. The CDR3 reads CASSLSGGQGTEQYF. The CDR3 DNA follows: TGTGCCAGCAGCTTATCTGGGGGCCAGGGGACCGAGCAGTACTTC.